This T cell receptor beta chain is from a study of cytomegalovirus exposure and HLA in healthy donors. PCR employed 60 Vbeta and 13 Jbeta primers. Profiled with immunoSEQ multiplex PCR; TCRdb holds only in-frame clones, not every one. The repertoire has 74,000 or so clones, 55% to 80% of them found once; the top ten carry just over 2%. The study's findings and limits: The study recorded over 150 TCR beta chains that were cytomegalovirus-associated. Confirmation was obtained in vitro that a few CMV-associated chains are specific for CMV antigens. Reported findings show TCR beta sequences accurately forecast HLA-A and HLA-B alleles in most subjects. Rates of TCR association differed by HLA locus in a later analysis, with DRB1 highest and HLA-C lowest.

CDR1 and CDR2 (germline): SGHNT, YENEEA. The CDR3 loop spans 15 amino acids. Trimming pared 3 bases from V and 7 bases from J, leaving 16 bases between. This clone was seen a handful of times. The antigen remains undetermined. This chain joins TRBV11-3 and TRBJ1-3; D unclear. The source is a woman aged 25-40 years in good health and CMV-seronegative. Sample: PBMCs. CDR3 in amino acids: CASSFLGGGLNTIYF. The CDR3 nucleotides read TGTGCCAGCAGCTTTTTAGGCGGAGGCCTGAACACCATATATTTT.